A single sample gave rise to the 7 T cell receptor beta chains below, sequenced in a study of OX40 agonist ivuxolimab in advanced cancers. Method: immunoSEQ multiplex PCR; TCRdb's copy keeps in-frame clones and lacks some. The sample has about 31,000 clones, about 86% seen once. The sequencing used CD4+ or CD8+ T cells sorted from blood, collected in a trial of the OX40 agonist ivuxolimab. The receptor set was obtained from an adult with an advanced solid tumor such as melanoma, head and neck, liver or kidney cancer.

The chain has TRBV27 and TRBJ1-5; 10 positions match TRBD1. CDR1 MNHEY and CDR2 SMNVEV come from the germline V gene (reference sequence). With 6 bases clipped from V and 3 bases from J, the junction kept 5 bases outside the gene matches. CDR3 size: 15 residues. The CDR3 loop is CASSPGTGANQPQHF. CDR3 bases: TGTGCCAGCAGCCCGGGGACAGGGGCCAATCAGCCCCAGCATTTT.

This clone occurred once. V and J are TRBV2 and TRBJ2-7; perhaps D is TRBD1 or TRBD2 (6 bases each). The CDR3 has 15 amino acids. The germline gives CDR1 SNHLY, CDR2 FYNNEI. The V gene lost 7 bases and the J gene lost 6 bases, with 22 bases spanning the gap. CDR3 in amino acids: CASNFRGPPRSEQYF. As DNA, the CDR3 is TGTGCCAGCAACTTTCGGGGGCCGCCGAGGAGCGAGCAGTACTTC.

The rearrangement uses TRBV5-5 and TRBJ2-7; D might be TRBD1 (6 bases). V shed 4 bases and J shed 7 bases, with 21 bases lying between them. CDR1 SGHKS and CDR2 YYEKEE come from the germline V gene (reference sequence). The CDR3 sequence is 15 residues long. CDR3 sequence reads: CASSPRTDLTVEQYF. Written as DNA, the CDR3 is TGTGCCAGCAGCCCCCGGACAGATTTGACGGTGGAGCAGTACTTC.

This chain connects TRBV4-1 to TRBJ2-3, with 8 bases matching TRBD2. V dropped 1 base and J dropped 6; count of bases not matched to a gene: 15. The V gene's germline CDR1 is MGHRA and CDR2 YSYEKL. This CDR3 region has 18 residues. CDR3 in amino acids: CASSQVGAGAGEWDTQYF. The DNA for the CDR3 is TGCGCCAGCAGCCAAGTGGGCGCGGGAGCGGGAGAATGGGATACGCAGTATTTT.

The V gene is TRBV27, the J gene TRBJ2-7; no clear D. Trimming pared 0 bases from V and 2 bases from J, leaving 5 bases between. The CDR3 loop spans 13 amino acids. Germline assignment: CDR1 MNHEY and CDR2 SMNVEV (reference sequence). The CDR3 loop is CASSLSGAYEQYF. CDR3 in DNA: TGTGCCAGCAGTTTATCGGGCGCCTACGAGCAGTACTTC.

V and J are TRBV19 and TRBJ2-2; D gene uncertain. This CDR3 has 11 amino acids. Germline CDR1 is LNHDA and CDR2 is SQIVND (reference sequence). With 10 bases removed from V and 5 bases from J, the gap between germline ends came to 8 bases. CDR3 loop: CATDVTGELFF. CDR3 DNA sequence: TGTGCCACGGACGTTACCGGGGAGCTGTTTTTT.

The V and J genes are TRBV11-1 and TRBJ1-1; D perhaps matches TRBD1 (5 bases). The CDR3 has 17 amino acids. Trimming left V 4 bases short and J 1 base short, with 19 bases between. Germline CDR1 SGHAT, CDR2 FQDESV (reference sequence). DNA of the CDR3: TGTGCCAGCAGCTCCCACACGGAGGGGTGGACGAACACTGAAGCTTTCTTT. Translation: CASSSHTEGWTNTEAFF.